This T cell receptor (beta chain) was identified in a study of T-cell memory formation after mild COVID-19. Study summary: TCR clusters largely stayed donor specific.

This clonotype has ten or more counts. TCRdb re-derived calls from the 5' RACE reads in MiXCR, one entry per CDR3 protein. This sample has about 360,000 distinct CDR3 sequences, with 13% found just once. CDR1 and CDR2 from the germline V gene are SGHNT and YYREEE (reference sequence). This CDR3 has 14 amino acids. V lost 4 bases and J lost 7; bases outside the gene matches: 10. The gene calls are TRBV5-4 and TRBJ2-5, with 7 bases matching TRBD2. Sample: PBMCs or a T cell subset sorted from them (not recorded which). This TCR was recovered from a man younger than 30 who had mild COVID-19 (a few samples of this study predate the infection). Cell type and time point are not known. The CDR3 reads CASSPSSGEGTQYF. CDR3 sequence (DNA): TGTGCCAGCAGCCCCTCCAGCGGGGAGGGGACCCAGTACTTC.